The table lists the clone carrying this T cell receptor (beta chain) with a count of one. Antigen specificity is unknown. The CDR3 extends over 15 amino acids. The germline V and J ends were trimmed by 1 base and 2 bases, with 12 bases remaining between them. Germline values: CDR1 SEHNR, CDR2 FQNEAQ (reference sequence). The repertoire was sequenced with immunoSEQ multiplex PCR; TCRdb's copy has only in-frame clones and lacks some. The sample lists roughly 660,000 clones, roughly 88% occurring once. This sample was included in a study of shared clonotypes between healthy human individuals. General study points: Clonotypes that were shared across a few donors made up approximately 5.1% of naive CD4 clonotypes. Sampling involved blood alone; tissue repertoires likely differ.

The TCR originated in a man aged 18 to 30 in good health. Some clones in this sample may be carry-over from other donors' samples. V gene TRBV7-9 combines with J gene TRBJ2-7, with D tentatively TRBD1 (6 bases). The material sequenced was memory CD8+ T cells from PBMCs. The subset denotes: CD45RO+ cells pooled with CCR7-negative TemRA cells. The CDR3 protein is CASSLGTGQPYEQYF. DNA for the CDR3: TGTGCCAGCAGCTTAGGCACAGGGCAACCCTACGAGCAGTACTTC.